One and the same sample provided the 27 T cell receptor beta chains below, sequenced in a study of shared clonotypes between healthy human individuals. The repertoire was sequenced with immunoSEQ multiplex PCR; TCRdb's copy has only in-frame clones and lacks some. The repertoire includes about 480,000 clones, 79% of them detected once, and approximately 12% sits in the top ten. Sequencing was performed on PBMCs. The receptors here all came from a woman aged 35 to 49 in good health. Some clones in this sample may be carry-over from other donors' samples.

This chain links TRBV5-1 with TRBJ1-5; the D gene is possibly TRBD1 (6 bases). The V end was cut by 0 bases, the J end by 0 bases, with 7 bases between. Looked up from germline, CDR1 is SGHRS and CDR2 is YFSETQ. This CDR3 region has 15 residues. In DNA, the CDR3 is TGCGCCAGCAGCTTGGGGGACACTAGCAATCAGCCCCAGCATTTT. Its protein product is CASSLGDTSNQPQHF. Variable domain in full (rest from reference TRBV5-1 and TRBJ1-5): KAGVTQTPRYLIKTRGQQVTLSCSPISGHRSVSWYQQTPGQGLQFLFEYFSETQRNKGNFPGRFSGRQFSNSRSEMNVSTLELGDSALYLCASSLGDTSNQPQHFGDGTRLSIL.

The chain employs TRBV28 and TRBJ2-7, with D unresolved. Trimming took 3 bases from V and 5 from J, leaving 8 bases between them. The CDR3 is made up of 12 amino acids. Germline CDR1 and CDR2: MDHEN and SYDVKM. The chain's CDR3 is CASSFGRNEQYF. CDR3 coding DNA: TGTGCCAGCAGTTTCGGTCGGAACGAGCAGTACTTC.

The J gene is TRBJ2-1, the V gene TRBV4-2; 7 positions match TRBD2. The V segment lost 6 bases and the J segment 1 base; nucleotides outside the gene matches: 6. The CDR3 is 15 amino acids. Germline-derived CDR1 and CDR2 are LGHNA and YNFKEQ. The CDR3 sequence: CASSRLAGSYNEQFF. The CDR3 DNA reads as TGTGCCAGCAGTCGACTAGCTGGGTCCTACAATGAGCAGTTCTTC.

Comment on this clone: The sample carries other DNA sequences with the same CDR3. The chain carries TRBV7-3 and TRBJ1-1; TRBD1 aligns across 8 bases. The CDR3 is 13 amino acids. Germline assignment: CDR1 SGHTA and CDR2 FQGTGA. Trimming cost V 4 bases and J 3 bases; bases outside gene matches: 1. The CDR3 spells CASSSDRDTEAFF. The CDR3 nucleotides are TGTGCCAGCAGCTCGGACAGGGACACTGAAGCTTTCTTT. Combining the CDR3 with reference TRBV7-3 and TRBJ1-1 gives the whole variable domain GAGVSQTPSNKVTEKGKYVELRCDPISGHTALYWYRQSLGQGPEFLIYFQGTGAADDSGLPNDRFFAVRPEGSVSTLKIQRTERGDSAVYLCASSSDRDTEAFFGQGTRLTVV.

The rearrangement links TRBV19 to TRBJ2-3; 14 bases match TRBD2. Trimming cost V 4 bases and J 0 bases; bases outside gene matches: 9. The V gene's germline CDR1 is LNHDA and CDR2 SQIVND (reference sequence). The CDR3 length is 19 residues. CDR3 DNA: TGTGCCAGTAGTAAAACGGGACTAGCGGGAGACCTCAGCACAGATACGCAGTATTTT. This encodes CASSKTGLAGDLSTDTQYF. The full variable domain, completed using reference TRBV19 and TRBJ2-3, is DGGITQSPKYLFRKEGQNVTLSCEQNLNHDAMYWYRQDPGQGLRLIYYSQIVNDFQKGDIAEGYSVSREKKESFPLTVTSAQKNPTAFYLCASSKTGLAGDLSTDTQYFGPGTRLTVL.

Regarding this clone: One end of the junction fails to match germline, which may point to a read error. The chain links TRBV5-4 to TRBJ2-4, with 10 bases matching TRBD1. This CDR3 is 13 amino acids long. From germline, CDR1 is SGHNT and CDR2 YYREEE (reference sequence). The CDR3 protein is CASSPVGDRGGDF. Written as DNA, the CDR3 is TGTGCCAGCAGCCCCGTGGGGGACAGGGGAGGGGACTTC.

V usage is TRBV5-1 and J usage is TRBJ1-3, with D perhaps matching TRBD1 (5 bases). V lost 4 bases and J 0 bases, leaving 14 bases between the germline ends. The CDR3 has 16 amino acids. Germline CDR1 is SGHRS and CDR2 is YFSETQ. CDR3 sequence (DNA): TGCGCCAGCAGCATCCAGGGTTTCAGCTCTGGAAACACCATATATTTT. It is translated as CASSIQGFSSGNTIYF.

V is TRBV5-6 and J is TRBJ2-7; D is perhaps TRBD2 (5 bases). CDR1 and CDR2 (germline): SGHDT, YYEEEE. Trimming removed 4 bases at V and 2 bases at J, with 10 bases between. CDR3 length equals 13 residues. CDR3 in amino acids: CASSREQPYEQYF. As DNA, the CDR3 is TGTGCCAGCAGCCGGGAACAACCCTACGAGCAGTACTTC.

This chain uses TRBV19 with TRBJ2-7; 10 positions agree with TRBD2. The V gene end was trimmed by 5 bases and the J gene end by 3 bases; junction bases not matched to a gene: 4. This CDR3 region has 14 residues. Germline V lookup: CDR1 LNHDA, CDR2 SQIVND (reference sequence). CDR3 DNA: TGTGCCAGTAGTGGGTCTAGCGGGGGCTACGAGCAGTACTTC. Its protein product is CASSGSSGGYEQYF.

The sample holds one count of this clone. Other DNA sequences in this specimen translate into the identical CDR3. J is TRBJ2-1 and V is TRBV28, with 9 bases aligning to TRBD2. The V gene's germline CDR1 is MDHEN and CDR2 SYDVKM. V was pared by 5 bases and J by 0 bases, with 2 bases of the junction left unmatched. The CDR3 contains 15 residues. Here the CDR3 DNA reads TGTGCCAGCAGTCTAGCGGGAAGCTCCTACAATGAGCAGTTCTTC. This codes for CASSLAGSSYNEQFF.

The V gene is TRBV7-6, the J gene TRBJ2-6; TRBD1 aligns across 7 bases. The V gene end was trimmed by 1 base and the J gene end by 2 bases; junction bases not matched to a gene: 5. The germline gives CDR1 SGHVS, CDR2 FNYEAQ. The CDR3 contains 17 residues. CDR3 DNA sequence: TGTGCCAGCAGCTTAGGGGAAGGGACAGCTGGGGCCAACGTCCTGACTTTC. It codes for CASSLGEGTAGANVLTF.

The chain couples TRBV7-2 to TRBJ1-1; 9 bases are a match to TRBD1. The CDR3 sequence is 15 residues long. Per the germline V gene, CDR1 is SGHTA and CDR2 is FQGNSA. V lost 0 bases, J lost 8 bases, and 7 bases stayed unmatched. In DNA form, the CDR3 reads TGTGCCAGCAGCTTAGCGAGGACAGGGGTTACCGAAGCTTTCTTT. Its translation is CASSLARTGVTEAFF.

The table lists this clone with many counts. In DNA, the CDR3 is TGTGCCAGCAGCGTAGGGGCAGGGGGCCTTAATTCACCCCTCCACTTT. Residues: CASSVGAGGLNSPLHF. V gene TRBV9 combines with J gene TRBJ1-6; 8 bases are shared with TRBD1. The V gene's germline CDR1 is SGDLS and CDR2 YYNGEE. The CDR3 runs to 16 residues. Trimming cost V 0 bases and J 6 bases; bases outside gene matches: 5.

This clone was detected only once. V is TRBV9 and J is TRBJ1-5; 7 bases are a match to TRBD1. J was trimmed by 0 bases and V by 4 bases; bases with no gene match: 7. The germline V gene encodes CDR1 SGDLS and CDR2 YYNGEE. This CDR3 comprises 16 residues. DNA for the CDR3: TGTGCCAGCAGCCAAGGGGGCTTAAATAGCAATCAGCCCCAGCATTTT. Translation: CASSQGGLNSNQPQHF.

The J gene is TRBJ2-1, the V gene TRBV30, with D uncertain. The CDR3 spans 13 residues. Germline CDR1 GTSNPN, CDR2 SVGIG (reference sequence). The V and J ends lost 2 bases and 6 bases respectively, with 11 bases between them. CDR3 loop: CAWSRFTGNEQFF. CDR3 nucleotide sequence: TGTGCCTGGAGTCGATTTACCGGCAATGAGCAGTTCTTC.

This clone appeared a few times. The rearrangement uses TRBV7-6 and TRBJ2-7; 8 positions agree with TRBD1. CDR1 is SGHVS, CDR2 FNYEAQ, per germline. Losses at the gene ends were 5 bases for V and 3 bases for J; bases not matched to a gene: 3. This CDR3 has 13 residues. DNA for the CDR3: TGTGCCAGCAGCCCCGACAGGGGCTACGAGCAGTACTTC. Translated: CASSPDRGYEQYF.

This rearrangement joins TRBV6-1 to TRBJ2-2; D is perhaps TRBD1 (6 bases). Germline-derived CDR1 and CDR2 are MNHNS and SASEGT. The CDR3 has 16 residues. V was clipped by 3 bases and J by 0 bases, with 11 bases between them. CDR3 residues: CASSDQTGSNTGELFF. CDR3 DNA sequence: TGTGCCAGCAGTGACCAGACAGGCTCGAACACCGGGGAGCTGTTTTTT.

This chain uses TRBV15 with TRBJ2-3; 10 positions agree with TRBD2. With 0 bases clipped from V and 7 bases from J, the junction kept 10 bases outside the gene matches. Looked up from germline, CDR1 is LNHNV and CDR2 is YYDKDF (reference sequence). The length of the CDR3 is 17 residues. The CDR3: CATSRDMTSGRTNTQYF. CDR3 DNA: TGTGCCACCAGCAGAGATATGACTAGCGGGCGTACAAATACGCAGTATTTT.

The CDR3 bases are TGCGCCAGCAGTGACAGGGATGGGTTAACCGGGGAGCTGTTTTTT. Its translation: CASSDRDGLTGELFF. The chain has TRBV10-2 and TRBJ2-2; TRBD1 might be the D (5 bases). Between the trimmed V and J ends, which lost 3 bases and 5 bases, there was a span of 13 bases. Germline V lookup: CDR1 WSHSY, CDR2 SAAADI. This CDR3 spans 15 amino acids.

By proportion, this clone is medium-sized. Distinct nucleotide sequences in the sample also encode this CDR3. CDR3 amino acids: CSVESAGLQDTQYF. CDR3 bases: TGCAGCGTTGAATCTGCGGGACTACAAGATACGCAGTATTTT. This chain links TRBV29-1 with TRBJ2-3, with 7 bases identical to TRBD2. CDR1 SQVTM and CDR2 ANQGSEA come from the germline V gene. V shed 2 bases, J shed 5 bases, and the junction held 7 bases outside the gene matches. The CDR3 is made up of 14 amino acids.

There are a few counts of this clone. The chain recombines TRBV5-1 with TRBJ2-1; D not certain. The CDR3 contains 14 residues. Germline V gives CDR1 SGHRS, CDR2 YFSETQ. Trimming removed 4 bases at V and 7 bases at J, with 15 bases between. CDR3 in amino acids: CASSPTQIGNEQFF. The CDR3 region has the DNA TGCGCCAGCAGCCCGACACAAATCGGAAATGAGCAGTTCTTC.

This clone was recorded once. V gene TRBV15 combines with J gene TRBJ1-5; 10 bases are a match to TRBD1. The germline V gene encodes CDR1 LNHNV and CDR2 YYDKDF (reference sequence). The CDR3 totals 14 residues. The trim removed 8 bases at V and 7 bases at J, leaving 8 bases unmatched. The CDR3 DNA sequence: TGTGCCACCGGGACAGGGGAGGTCGGACAGCCCCAGCATTTT. It specifies CATGTGEVGQPQHF. Supplemented by reference TRBV15 and TRBJ1-5, the full variable domain reads DAMVIQNPRYQVTQFGKPVTLSCSQTLNHNVMYWYQQKSSQAPKLLFHYYDKDFNNEADTPDNFQSRRPNTSFCFLDIRSPGLGDTAMYLCATGTGEVGQPQHFGDGTRLSIL.

The chain has TRBV7-9 and TRBJ2-3; TRBD1 agrees at 10 bases. V lost 0 bases and J lost 5; bases outside the gene matches: 8. Germline V gives CDR1 SEHNR, CDR2 FQNEAQ (reference sequence). This CDR3 is built from 17 residues. The CDR3 is CASSLAATGGGGDTQYF. The CDR3 bases are TGTGCCAGCAGCTTAGCAGCGACAGGGGGCGGGGGAGATACGCAGTATTTT.

V and J are TRBV12-5 and TRBJ2-5; 8 bases fit TRBD1. V was clipped by 2 bases and J by 2 bases; unmatched bases: 7. Per germline, CDR1 LGHNT and CDR2 FRNRAP. This CDR3 is built from 16 residues. The CDR3 spells CASGLFLGQGQETQYF. Written as DNA, the CDR3 is TGTGCTAGTGGTTTGTTTCTCGGACAGGGACAAGAGACCCAGTACTTC. Full variable domain (outside the CDR3, taken from reference TRBV12-5 and TRBJ2-5): DARVTQTPRHKVTEMGQEVTMRCQPILGHNTVFWYRQTMMQGLELLAYFRNRAPLDDSGMPKDRFSAEMPDATLATLKIQPSEPRDSAVYFCASGLFLGQGQETQYFGPGTRLLVL.

The rearrangement uses TRBV2 and TRBJ2-6, with 12 bases fitting TRBD1. This CDR3 comprises 17 residues. Germline lookup yields CDR1 SNHLY and CDR2 FYNNEI. J gave up 2 bases and V 5 bases, and 4 bases lay outside the gene matches. The CDR3, as DNA: TGTGCCAGCAGTTTGGGACAGGGGGCTCCTGGGGCCAACGTCCTGACTTTC. Translated, it gives CASSLGQGAPGANVLTF.

The CDR3 DNA reads TGTGCCATCAGTGGGGGGACAACGAACACTGAAGCTTTCTTT. Protein: CAISGGTTNTEAFF. The gene calls are TRBV10-3 and TRBJ1-1; perhaps TRBD1 as D (6 bases). Germline V CDR1 and CDR2: ENHRY, SYGVKD. The germline V and J ends were trimmed by 4 bases and 1 base, with 10 bases remaining between them. There are 14 residues in the CDR3.

The chain is built from TRBV9 and TRBJ1-1, with unresolved D. V lost 4 bases to trimming and J lost 0 bases, with 7 bases between them. Looked up from germline, CDR1 is SGDLS and CDR2 is YYNGEE. There are 13 residues in the CDR3. CDR3 loop: CASSPHLNTEAFF. In DNA, the CDR3 is TGTGCCAGCAGCCCCCACTTGAACACTGAAGCTTTCTTT.